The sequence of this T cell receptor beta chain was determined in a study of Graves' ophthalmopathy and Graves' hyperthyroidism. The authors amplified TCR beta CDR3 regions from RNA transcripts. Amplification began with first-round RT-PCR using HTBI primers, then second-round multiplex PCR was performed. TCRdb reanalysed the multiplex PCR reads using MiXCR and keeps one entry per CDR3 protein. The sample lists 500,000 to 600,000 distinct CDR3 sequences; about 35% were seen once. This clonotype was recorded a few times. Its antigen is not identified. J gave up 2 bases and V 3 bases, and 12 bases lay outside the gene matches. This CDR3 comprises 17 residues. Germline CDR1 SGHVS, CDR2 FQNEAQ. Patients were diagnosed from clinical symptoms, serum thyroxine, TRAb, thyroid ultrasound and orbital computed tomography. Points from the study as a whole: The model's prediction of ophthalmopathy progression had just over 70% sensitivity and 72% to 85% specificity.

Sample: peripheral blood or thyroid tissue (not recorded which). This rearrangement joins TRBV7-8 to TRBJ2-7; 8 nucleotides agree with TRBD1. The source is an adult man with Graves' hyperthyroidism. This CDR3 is CASSFRSGDRSPYEQYF. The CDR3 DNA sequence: TGTGCCAGCAGCTTCCGCTCCGGGGACAGGAGTCCCTACGAGCAGTACTTC.